Following are 21 T cell receptor beta chains from one sample sequenced in a study of T cells in Graves' hyperthyroidism and ophthalmopathy (dated by TCRdb to about 2019). The protocol used for the library was multiplex PCR. TCRdb records Illumina HiSeq 2000 as the sequencer. The TCR beta CDR3 regions were amplified from the RNA transcripts. For the first round of RT-PCR on the TCR CDR3, the HTBI primer set was used together with the Qiagen OneStep RT-PCR kit. TCRdb cleaned the public reads at Q25 with fastp, built clones with MiXCR and kept in-frame beta chains. CDR3 protein duplicates are merged, each entry listing the most common genes and DNA. The sample contains a few hundred thousand distinct CDR3 sequences, 15% to 17% of them found a single time. The ten largest clones take up around a quarter of the sample. The sample was blood. The receptors stem from a woman aged 18-35 years with Graves' hyperthyroidism that later progressed to Graves' ophthalmopathy.

As to this clonotype: A much larger clone is a single base away; this may be a read error. The J gene is TRBJ1-1, the V gene TRBV7-9; a weak D match, TRBD1 (6 bases). The CDR3 is 15 residues long. Trimming left V 3 bases short and J 10 bases short, with 21 bases between. CDR1 is SEHNR and CDR2 is FQNEAQ in the germline V gene (reference sequence). The CDR3 coding sequence is TGTGCCAGCAGCTTTCATCGACGGGGGCCCGCTGGAGCTTTCTTT. The encoded protein is CASSFHRRGPAGAFF.

The chain's CDR3 is CASSVTGRADTQYF. The CDR3 DNA sequence: TGTGCCAGTAGTGTGACAGGGAGGGCAGATACGCAGTATTTT. The chain combines TRBV19 with TRBJ2-3, with D perhaps being TRBD1 or TRBD2 (7 bases each). Germline CDR1 and CDR2: LNHDA and SQIVND (reference sequence). Trimming removed 5 bases from V and 4 bases from J, with 13 bases in between. CDR3 length: 14 residues.

The chain has TRBV10-2 and TRBJ1-1; unclear D gene. The CDR3 extends over 14 amino acids. Trimming removed 6 bases from V and 6 bases from J, with 17 bases in between. Looked up from germline, CDR1 is WSHSY and CDR2 is SAAADI. The CDR3 protein is CASRPGGPLPEAFF. CDR3 coding DNA: TGCGCCAGCAGGCCGGGAGGGCCCCTTCCTGAAGCTTTCTTT.

This clonotype occurred many times. J is TRBJ2-5 and V is TRBV2; 7 bases are shared with TRBD1. The ends lost 6 bases at V and 5 bases at J; junction bases unmatched: 9. From germline, CDR1 is SNHLY and CDR2 FYNNEI. CDR3 length equals 14 residues. CDR3 bases: TGTGCCAGCAGAGGGGACAGTCTACTGGAGACCCAGTACTTC. Protein product: CASRGDSLLETQYF.

Regarding this clonotype: Sequence at one end of the junction differs from germline and may be a read error. The chain employs TRBV12-3 or TRBV12-4 and TRBJ2-7, with D possibly TRBD2 on 6 matching bases. CDR3 length: 12 amino acids. The CDR3 is CASSFGGDERYF. The CDR3 region has the DNA TGTGCCAGCAGTTTCGGGGGTGACGAGCGGTACTTC.

The CDR3 loop is CSATLLGRSPADTQYF. Here the CDR3 DNA reads TGCAGTGCTACCTTGTTGGGGCGGAGCCCAGCAGATACGCAGTATTTT. V is TRBV20-1 and J is TRBJ2-3, with D perhaps matching TRBD1 (5 bases). V was trimmed by 4 bases and J by 4 bases, leaving 21 bases between them. The length of the CDR3 is 16 residues. Germline values: CDR1 DFQATT, CDR2 SNEGSKA (reference sequence).

This clonotype was counted many times. The chain is built from TRBV13 and TRBJ1-5; the D gene is possibly TRBD1 (6 bases). Germline V gene lookup returns CDR1 PRHDT and CDR2 FYEKMQ (reference sequence). V was cut by 5 bases and J by 3 bases, with 17 bases left in between. This CDR3 contains 16 residues. This CDR3 reads CASSPRQALANQPQHF. In DNA form, the CDR3 reads TGTGCCAGCAGCCCAAGACAGGCTTTGGCCAATCAGCCCCAGCATTTT.

This clonotype came up a few times. V and J are TRBV9 and TRBJ1-2, with D possibly matching TRBD1 (6 bases). The CDR3 is made up of 15 amino acids. V was trimmed by 6 bases and J by 2 bases, leaving 17 bases between them. Germline CDR1 SGDLS, CDR2 YYNGEE. As DNA, the CDR3 is TGTGCCAGCACCCCCGCGGGGGGCTTCAACTATGGCTACACCTTC. Amino acids: CASTPAGGFNYGYTF.

This clonotype was seen many times. The gene calls are TRBV3-1 and TRBJ2-7; weak D call: TRBD1 (6 bases). Germline V gene data show CDR1 as LGHDT and CDR2 as YNNKEL (reference sequence). CDR3 size: 14 residues. V was clipped by 4 bases and J by 2 bases, with 12 bases between them. CDR3 sequence reads: CASSRQDGAYEQYF. In DNA form, the CDR3 reads TGTGCCAGCAGCCGACAGGATGGAGCCTACGAGCAGTACTTC.

Regarding this clonotype: This may stem from a read error, because a much larger clone lies one nucleotide away. The conserved phenylalanine or tryptophan normally closing the CDR3 is absent here, so this likely arose from a read error. This rearrangement joins TRBV3-1 to TRBJ2-7; TRBD2 matches at 7 bases. The CDR3 has 19 residues. The V gene's germline CDR1 is LGHDT and CDR2 YNNKEL (reference sequence). V lost 0 bases and J lost 3; bases outside the gene matches: 17. CDR3 in amino acids: CASSQDPPPPGLSLYEQYL. The CDR3 DNA reads as TGTGCCAGCAGCCAAGATCCCCCCCCTCCGGGACTATCCCTCTACGAGCAGTACCTC.

The rearrangement links TRBV7-9 to TRBJ2-2; the match to TRBD2 covers 8 bases. This CDR3 spans 17 amino acids. Germline lookup yields CDR1 SEHNR and CDR2 FQNEAQ (reference sequence). The junction had 10 bases not matched to a gene; V was cut back by 2 bases and J by 5 bases. The chain's CDR3 is CASSLSFVERETGELFF. CDR3 nucleotides: TGTGCCAGCAGCTTAAGCTTCGTCGAGCGGGAGACCGGGGAGCTGTTTTTT.

This clonotype was detected a few times. The CDR3 protein is CASSQWSEQYF. CDR3 in DNA: TGTGCCAGCAGCCAATGGTCCGAGCAGTACTTC. This chain uses TRBV14 with TRBJ2-7; no clear D. Germline V gene data show CDR1 as SGHDN and CDR2 as FVKESK. V was trimmed by 2 bases and J by 6 bases, leaving 5 bases between them. This CDR3 comprises 11 residues.

The gene calls are TRBV7-7 and TRBJ2-7, with D possibly matching TRBD1 (5 bases). This CDR3 spans 12 amino acids. Germline V gene sequence: CDR1 SSHAT, CDR2 FNYEAQ (reference sequence). The CDR3 DNA follows: TGTGCTAGCCAGACAGAGACCTACGAGCAGTACTTC. As protein: CASQTETYEQYF.

This clonotype was detected ten times or more. V is TRBV28 and J is TRBJ1-1, with D unresolved. The ends were cut back, 5 bases at V and 3 bases at J, with 16 bases in the middle. Per germline, CDR1 MDHEN and CDR2 SYDVKM. The CDR3 has 15 amino acids. CDR3 bases: TGTGCCAGCAGTCCTCCCTGGACGACGGACACTGAAGCTTTCTTT. It codes for CASSPPWTTDTEAFF.

This clonotype was counted many times. The genes are TRBV7-3 and TRBJ2-3; D may match TRBD1 or TRBD2 (5 bases each). Germline assignment: CDR1 SGHTA and CDR2 FQGTGA. The CDR3 consists of 15 residues. Trimming took 8 bases from V and 2 from J, leaving 17 bases between them. The CDR3, as DNA: TGTGCCAGCGGGCCCGGGACCGTTAACACAGATACGCAGTATTTT. Its translation: CASGPGTVNTDTQYF.

This clonotype came up many times. The V and J genes are TRBV18 and TRBJ2-1; D is ambiguous. The V end was cut by 4 bases, the J end by 0 bases, with 1 base between. The CDR3 extends over 12 amino acids. The germline CDR1 and CDR2 sequences are KGHSH and LQKENI. The CDR3 DNA reads TGTGCCAGCTCACGCTCCTACAATGAGCAGTTCTTC. Protein product: CASSRSYNEQFF.

This clonotype was observed many times. This chain uses TRBV12-3 or TRBV12-4 with TRBJ2-1, with 8 bases that match TRBD2. This CDR3 has 12 residues. The V segment lost 7 bases and the J segment 14 bases; nucleotides outside the gene matches: 10. CDR3 sequence: CASTRGGGRKFF. The DNA of the CDR3 is TGTGCCAGCACCCGGGGGGGCGGGAGAAAGTTCTTC.

This clonotype was detected ten times or more. The chain has TRBV20-1 and TRBJ2-7; D is undetermined. Germline assignment: CDR1 DFQATT and CDR2 SNEGSKA (reference sequence). The CDR3 sequence is 12 residues long. Trimming took 2 bases from V and 2 from J, leaving 7 bases between them. The DNA for the CDR3 is TGCAGTGCTAGAAGTAGGGCCTACGAGCAGTACTTC. Encoded protein: CSARSRAYEQYF.

This clonotype came up a few times. The V and J genes are TRBV20-1 and TRBJ2-3; the D gene could be TRBD1 or TRBD2 (5 bases each). Germline lookup yields CDR1 DFQATT and CDR2 SNEGSKA (reference sequence). The CDR3 spans 13 residues. V was cut by 3 bases and J by 9 bases, with 16 bases left in between. CDR3 in amino acids: CSARIRVWGTQYF. The CDR3 DNA follows: TGCAGTGCTAGGATTAGAGTCTGGGGGACGCAGTATTTT.

This clonotype was seen a handful of times. V usage is TRBV6-4 and J usage is TRBJ2-6; D may match TRBD1 or TRBD2 (5 bases each). CDR1 MRHNA and CDR2 SNTAGT come from the germline V gene. V dropped 0 bases and J dropped 2 bases, with 5 bases sitting between them. The CDR3 runs to 15 residues. CDR3 in DNA: TGTGCCAGCAGTGACTCGGGGGCTGGGGCCAACGTCCTGACTTTC. This gives the protein CASSDSGAGANVLTF.

The V call is TRBV7-3, the J call TRBJ2-7; TRBD2 is a possible D gene (5 bases). The CDR3 length is 13 residues. Trimming left V 5 bases short and J 3 bases short, with 11 bases between. Per germline, CDR1 SGHTA and CDR2 FQGTGA. The CDR3 bases are TGTGCCAGCAGCCACGGGGATAGCTACGAGCAGTACTTC. The encoded protein is CASSHGDSYEQYF.